This T cell receptor (beta chain) emerged from a study of neurological immune-mediated disorders. Germline CDR1 is SGHKS and CDR2 is YYEKEE (reference sequence). This CDR3 has 15 amino acids. Between the trimmed V and J ends, which lost 4 bases and 5 bases, there was a span of 18 bases. A 10-nucleotide random UMI tagged transcripts in template-switch 5'RACE cDNA synthesis. TCRdb re-called the 5' RACE reads with MiXCR, one entry per CDR3 protein. The table includes about 50,000 distinct CDR3 sequences, approximately 15% detected once. This clonotype was seen repeatedly, ten times or more. Its antigen is undetermined. Study results and caveats: HTLV-1-associated myelopathy had the most TCR clonal expansion, and multiple sclerosis had the least, less than healthy controls.

Serving as healthy controls were blood bank volunteers based in Maryland, USA. The clonotype comes from a man aged 55-75 years in good health. The chain combines TRBV5-5 with TRBJ2-5, with D uncertain. Specimen: PBMCs. In DNA form, the CDR3 reads TGTGCCAGCAGCGCTCCCCCCACACAAACGGAGACCCAGTACTTC. This gives the protein CASSAPPTQTETQYF.